A selection of T cell receptor beta chains follows, all from one sample in a study of cytomegalovirus exposure and HLA in healthy donors. The data were produced by immunoSEQ multiplex PCR, yet TCRdb's version contains in-frame clones alone and is incomplete. The table has tens of thousands of clones, 73% seen once. Sequencing was performed on PBMCs. The receptors were gathered from a man aged 18-30 years in good health and CMV-seronegative. CDR3s include the opening cysteine and the closing phenylalanine or tryptophan. Each record gives: V gene, clone size, D gene, J gene, CDR3 DNA, CDR3 protein. The D gene is left open where the match is weak. The listing skips clone size in some rows; elsewhere it reads once, few, many or a size class.

V: TRBV9
size: -
D: TRBD1
J: TRBJ2-7
DNA: TGTGCCAGCAGCGTAGGGGGACAGGGTTCCGAGCAGTACTTC
CDR3: CASSVGGQGSEQYF

V: TRBV25-1
size: -
D: TRBD1
J: TRBJ1-4
DNA: TGTGCCAGCAGTGAAGTCAGGGGGCTAAAGGAAAAACTGTTTTTT
CDR3: CASSEVRGLKEKLFF

V: TRBV7-9
size: -
D: -
J: TRBJ2-7
DNA: TGTGCCAGCAGTCTCCAGGGTGGCGAGCAGTACTTC
CDR3: CASSLQGGEQYF

V: TRBV28
size: -
D: TRBD1
J: TRBJ2-3
DNA: TGTGCCAGCAGTCCCCAGACAGGGTTCGCAGATACGCAGTATTTT
CDR3: CASSPQTGFADTQYF

V: TRBV6-5
size: -
D: TRBD2
J: TRBJ2-1
DNA: TGTGCCAGCAGAGGGACTAGCGGGAGTTATGAGCAGTTCTTC
CDR3: CASRGTSGSYEQFF

V: TRBV6-6
size: few
D: TRBD2
J: TRBJ2-5
DNA: TGTGCCAGCATGAGGGCTAGCGGGAGAGAGACCCAGTACTTC
CDR3: CASMRASGRETQYF

V: TRBV18
size: -
D: TRBD1
J: TRBJ2-7
DNA: TGTGCCAGCTCACCAAGGGGACAGGGGCCCTACGAGCAGTACTTC
CDR3: CASSPRGQGPYEQYF

V: TRBV7-2
size: -
D: -
J: TRBJ1-1
DNA: TGTGCCAGCAGCTTAGCACAGGCCGTGGGGACTGAAGCTTTCTTT
CDR3: CASSLAQAVGTEAFF

V: TRBV5-1
size: once
D: -
J: TRBJ1-2
DNA: TGCGCCAGCAGCTTGAAGAAGGGAGTCGGCTATGGCTACACCTTC
CDR3: CASSLKKGVGYGYTF

V: TRBV9
size: -
D: -
J: TRBJ1-1
DNA: TGTGCCAGCCCCTGGCAGGTGGGCCTCTTCAACACTGAAGCTTTCTTT
CDR3: CASPWQVGLFNTEAFF

V: TRBV2
size: -
D: -
J: TRBJ1-5
DNA: TGTGCCAGCAGACGAGACAGTAATAGCAATCAGCCCCAGCATTTT
CDR3: CASRRDSNSNQPQHF

V: TRBV6-5
size: -
D: -
J: TRBJ2-7
DNA: TGTGCCAGCAGTTACGCCCGGGACTGGGAAGTCTACGAGCAGTACTTC
CDR3: CASSYARDWEVYEQYF